Listed below are T cell receptor beta chains from one sample, sequenced in a study of patients and donors after allogeneic stem cell transplantation. TCRdb reprocessed the RT-PCR reads with MiXCR, giving one entry per CDR3 protein. Counted here are 85,000 to 90,000 distinct CDR3 sequences, around 49% occurring once; the ten biggest clones make up more than 55%. The sequenced sample was blood, either unsorted or a sorted T cell fraction (not recorded which). These receptors were obtained from a human donor who was either an allogeneic HSCT recipient or a stem cell or donor lymphocyte infusion donor (not recorded which). It is not recorded whose cells these are; they may come from a transplant donor. Both conserved end residues are part of each CDR3. The D gene is left open where the match is weak. Clone size appears in some rows only: once, few, many, or a class for an expanded clone.

j_gene | abundance | v_gene | d_gene | CDR3nt | CDR3aa
TRBJ2-1 | . | TRBV20-1 | . | TGCAGTGCGTATACAGCGGTCCGCTCCTACAATGAGCAGTTCTTC | CSAYTAVRSYNEQFF
TRBJ2-3 | . | TRBV5-6 | TRBD1 | TGTGCCAGCAGCTTGGGACAGGGAAGGGGCACAGATACGCAGTATTTT | CASSLGQGRGTDTQYF
TRBJ1-2 | . | TRBV29-1 | . | . | CSVATGAF
TRBJ1-1 | . | TRBV6-5 | . | TGTGCCAGCGGCTACAGACGGACAGCGCTCACTGAAGCTTTCTTT | CASGYRRTALTEAFF
TRBJ1-5 | . | TRBV12-3/TRBV12-4 | . | TGTGCCAGCAGTTTTGGGCAGGGCAAGAGCAATCAGCCCCAGCATTTT | CASSFGQGKSNQPQHF
TRBJ2-3 | . | TRBV9 | . | TGTGCCAGCAGCGCACTTCAGGGGACGACGGGGACAGATACGCAGTATTTT | CASSALQGTTGTDTQYF
TRBJ1-1 | . | TRBV30 | . | TGTGCCTCCTCGGAAGCCACTGAAGCTTTCTTT | CASSEATEAFF
TRBJ2-3 | once | TRBV29-1 | TRBD1 | TGCAGCGTTATTCCTGGACAGGGCTCAGATACGCAGTATTTT | CSVIPGQGSDTQYF
TRBJ1-3 | . | TRBV7-9 | . | TGTGCCAGCAGCGTCTCGGGACCTCGGGGAAACACCATATATTTT | CASSVSGPRGNTIYF
TRBJ1-5 | many | TRBV12-3/TRBV12-4 | . | TGTGCCAGCAGTTTAGAGGGGGGCAATCAGCCCCAGCATTTT | CASSLEGGNQPQHF
TRBJ2-2 | . | TRBV19 | TRBD2 | TGTGCCAGTAGTTTGGGGACTACGAACACCGGGGAGCTGTTTTTT | CASSLGTTNTGELFF
TRBJ1-5 | . | TRBV28 | TRBD1 | TGTGCCAGCAGTCCCGCCCAGGACAGGGTTTCTGGTCAGCCCCAGCATTTT | CASSPAQDRVSGQPQHF
TRBJ1-1 | . | TRBV29-1 | . | TGCAGCGTTGAAGATCAATTACTTCCTGAAGCTTTCTTT | CSVEDQLLPEAFF
TRBJ1-2 | once | TRBV13 | . | TGTGCCAGCAGCTTGCGTCGGCTCTCTCACACCTTC | CASSLRRLSHTF
TRBJ1-2 | . | TRBV29-1 | TRBD1 | TGCAGCGTTGGACAGGGCTATGGCTACACCTTC | CSVGQGYGYTF
TRBJ2-1 | . | TRBV12-3/TRBV12-4 | TRBD2 | TGTGCCAGCAGTTTGGCTAGCGGGAGACGTGAGCAGTTCTTC | CASSLASGRREQFF
TRBJ1-5 | few | TRBV7-9 | . | TGTGCCAGCGGATCACTTAATCAGCCCCAGCATTTT | CASGSLNQPQHF
TRBJ2-3 | . | TRBV20-1 | TRBD2 | TGCAGTGCTAGAGATGGAGAAGCGGGAAACACAGATACGCAGTATTTT | CSARDGEAGNTDTQYF
TRBJ1-6 | few | TRBV9 | . | TGTGCCAGCAGCCCGGGCTCATTCTCCTATAATTCACCCCTCCACTTT | CASSPGSFSYNSPLHF
TRBJ1-1 | . | TRBV21-1 | . | TGTGCCAGCCCTGGGAACACTGAAGCTTTCTTT | CASPGNTEAFF
TRBJ1-1 | . | TRBV27 | . | TGTGCCAGCAGCCACGGGACGGGGGTCACTGAAGCTTTCTTT | CASSHGTGVTEAFF
TRBJ1-3 | . | TRBV5-1 | . | TGCGCCAGCAGCGGGGACTCTGGAAACACCATATATTTT | CASSGDSGNTIYF
TRBJ1-1 | . | TRBV28 | . | TGTGCCAGCAGTTTATTTTTGAGGGATACTGGCACTGAAGCTTTCTTT | CASSLFLRDTGTEAFF
TRBJ1-1 | . | TRBV7-9 | . | TGTGCCAGCAGCCATAGATTAATGAACACTGAAGCTTTCTTT | CASSHRLMNTEAFF